Below, one T cell receptor (beta chain) is given with its context. The antigen is unknown. The source of the sample is a study of cytomegalovirus exposure and HLA in healthy donors. Study outcomes and limitations: V- and J-gene trimming in TCR beta was tied to a missense DCLRE1C variant by an analysis performed later.

PCR involved 60 Vbeta and 13 Jbeta primers. Method: immunoSEQ multiplex PCR; TCRdb's copy keeps in-frame clones and lacks some. Among 270,000 or so clones listed, 86% were seen once. Trimming pared 0 bases from V and 4 bases from J, leaving 7 bases between. The CDR3 sequence is 13 residues long. Per germline, CDR1 SGDLS and CDR2 YYNGEE. The chain links TRBV9 to TRBJ2-5, with no clear D. The TCR comes from a man aged 35 to 55 in good health and CMV-seropositive. The material sequenced was PBMCs. DNA of the CDR3: TGTGCCAGCAGCGTAGACGGGTTAGAGACCCAGTACTTC. It codes for CASSVDGLETQYF.